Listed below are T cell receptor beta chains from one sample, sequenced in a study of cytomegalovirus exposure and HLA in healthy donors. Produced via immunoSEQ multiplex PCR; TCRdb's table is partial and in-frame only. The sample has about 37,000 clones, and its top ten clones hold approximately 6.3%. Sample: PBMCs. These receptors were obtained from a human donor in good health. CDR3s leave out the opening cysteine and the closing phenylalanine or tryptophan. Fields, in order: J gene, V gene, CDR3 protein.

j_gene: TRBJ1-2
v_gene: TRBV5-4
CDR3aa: ASSLAGNDYGYT

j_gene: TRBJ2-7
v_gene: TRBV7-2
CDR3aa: ASSLGAGVPPEQY

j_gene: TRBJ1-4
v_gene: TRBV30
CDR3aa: AWSVPGGWEKLF

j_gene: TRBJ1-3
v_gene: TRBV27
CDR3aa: ASSFQAPRGSGNTIY

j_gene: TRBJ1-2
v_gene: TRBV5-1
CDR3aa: ASSPGQSDYGYT

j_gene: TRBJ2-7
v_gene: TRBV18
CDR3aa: AGSFGTTYEQY

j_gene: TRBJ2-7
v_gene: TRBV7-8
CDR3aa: ASSLLPGQGYEQY

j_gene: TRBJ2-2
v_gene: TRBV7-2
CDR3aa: ASSFGGAFTGELF

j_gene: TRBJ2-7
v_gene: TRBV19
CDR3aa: ATRPTGSYEQY

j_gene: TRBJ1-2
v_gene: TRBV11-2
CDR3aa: ASSPRQTYGYT

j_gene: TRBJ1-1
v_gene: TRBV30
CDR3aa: AWSLDRLPF

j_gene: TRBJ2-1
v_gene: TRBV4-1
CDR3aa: ASSRLATSGGDNEQF

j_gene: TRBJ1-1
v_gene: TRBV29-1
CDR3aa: SVAVGHIEAF

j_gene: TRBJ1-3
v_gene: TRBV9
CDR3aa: ASSVGGDSGNTIY

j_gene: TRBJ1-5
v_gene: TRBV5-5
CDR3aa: ASSLGTGSEHQH

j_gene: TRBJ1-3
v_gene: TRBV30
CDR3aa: AWSVRGGPGNTIY

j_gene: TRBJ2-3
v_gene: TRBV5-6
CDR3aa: ASSLAPGDTQY

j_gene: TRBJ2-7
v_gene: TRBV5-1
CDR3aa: ASSLGESYDEQY

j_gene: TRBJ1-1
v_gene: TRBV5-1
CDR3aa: ASRIRGQGRKFTEAF

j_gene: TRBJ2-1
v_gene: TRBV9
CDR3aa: ASSVGQHNEQF

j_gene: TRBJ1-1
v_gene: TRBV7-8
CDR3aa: ASSLRTGVVTEAF

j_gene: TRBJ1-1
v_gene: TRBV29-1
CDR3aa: SVVGLDTEAF

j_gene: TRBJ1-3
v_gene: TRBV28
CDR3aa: ASSPPQGATGNTIY

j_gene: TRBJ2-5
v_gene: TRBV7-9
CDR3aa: ASSKGGWTGPETQY

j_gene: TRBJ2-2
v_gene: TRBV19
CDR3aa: ASRQVTGELF

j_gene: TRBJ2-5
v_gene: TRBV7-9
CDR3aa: ASSLGGGAGETQY

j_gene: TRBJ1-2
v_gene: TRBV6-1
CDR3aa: ASSDGSGRFGYT

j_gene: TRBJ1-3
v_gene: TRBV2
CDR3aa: ASSDEAFSGNTIY

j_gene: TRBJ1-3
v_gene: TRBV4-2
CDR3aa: ASSQGSTGSGNTIY

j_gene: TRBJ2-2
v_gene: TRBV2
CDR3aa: ASSLDRATGELF

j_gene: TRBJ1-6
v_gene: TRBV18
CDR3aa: ASSPQGASSPLH

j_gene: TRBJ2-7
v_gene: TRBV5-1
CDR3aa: ASSSSYEQY

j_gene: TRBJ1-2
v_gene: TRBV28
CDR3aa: ASSLEGQDYGYT

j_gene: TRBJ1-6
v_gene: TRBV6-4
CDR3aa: ASSDLVNSPLH

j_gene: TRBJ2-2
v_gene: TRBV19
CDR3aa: ASSIRGSTGELF

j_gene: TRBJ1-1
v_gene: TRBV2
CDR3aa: ASSEWTARTEAF

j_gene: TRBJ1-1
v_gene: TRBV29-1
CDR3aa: SGKPGQRNTEAF

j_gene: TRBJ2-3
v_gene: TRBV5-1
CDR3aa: ASSLGGVGDTQY

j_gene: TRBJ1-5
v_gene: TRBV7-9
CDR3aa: ASSPGTLSNQPQH

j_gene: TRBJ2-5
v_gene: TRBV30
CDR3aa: AWSVGGTGETQY

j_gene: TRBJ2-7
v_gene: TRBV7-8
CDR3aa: ASSSQGQVYEQY

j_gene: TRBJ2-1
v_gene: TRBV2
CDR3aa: ASSFDRGTYNEQF

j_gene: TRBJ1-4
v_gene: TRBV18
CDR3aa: ASSGPVSDNEKLF

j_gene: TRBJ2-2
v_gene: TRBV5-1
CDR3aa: ASSSDPGLAQTNTGELF

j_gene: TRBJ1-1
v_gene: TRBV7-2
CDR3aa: ASSLFEGGTEAF

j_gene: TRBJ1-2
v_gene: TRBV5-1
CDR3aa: ASSLDRYGYT

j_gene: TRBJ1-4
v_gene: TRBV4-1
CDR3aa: ASSQGTGLKEKLF

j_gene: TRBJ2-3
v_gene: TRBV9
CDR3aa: ASSVLLAGDSGDTQY